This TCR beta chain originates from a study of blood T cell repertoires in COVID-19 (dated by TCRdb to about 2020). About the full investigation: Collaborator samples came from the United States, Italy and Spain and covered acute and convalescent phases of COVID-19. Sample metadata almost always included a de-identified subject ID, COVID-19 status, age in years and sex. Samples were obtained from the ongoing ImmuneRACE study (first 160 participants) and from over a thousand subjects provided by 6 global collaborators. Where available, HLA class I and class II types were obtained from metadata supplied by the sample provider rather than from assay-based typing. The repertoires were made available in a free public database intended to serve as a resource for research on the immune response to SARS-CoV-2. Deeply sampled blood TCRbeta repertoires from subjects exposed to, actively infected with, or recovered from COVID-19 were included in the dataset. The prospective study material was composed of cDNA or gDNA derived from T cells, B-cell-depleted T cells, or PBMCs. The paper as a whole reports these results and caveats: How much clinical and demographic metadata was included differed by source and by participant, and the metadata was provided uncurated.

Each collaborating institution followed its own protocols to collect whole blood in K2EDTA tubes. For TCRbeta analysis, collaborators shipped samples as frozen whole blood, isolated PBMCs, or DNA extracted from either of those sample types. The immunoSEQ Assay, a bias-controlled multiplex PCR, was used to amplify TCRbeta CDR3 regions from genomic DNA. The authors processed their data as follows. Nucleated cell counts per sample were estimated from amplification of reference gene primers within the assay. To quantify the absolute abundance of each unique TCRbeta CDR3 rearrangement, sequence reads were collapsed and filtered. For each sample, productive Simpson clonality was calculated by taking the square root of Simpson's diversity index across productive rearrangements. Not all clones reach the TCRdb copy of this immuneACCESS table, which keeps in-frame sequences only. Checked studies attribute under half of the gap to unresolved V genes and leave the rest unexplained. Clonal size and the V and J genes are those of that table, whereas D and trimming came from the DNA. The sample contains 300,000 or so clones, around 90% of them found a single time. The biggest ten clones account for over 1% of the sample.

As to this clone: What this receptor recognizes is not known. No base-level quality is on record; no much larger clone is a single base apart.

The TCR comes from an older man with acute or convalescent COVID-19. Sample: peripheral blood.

This receptor carries the CDR3 CASSFGTGTGWDEQFF. The sequenced DNA is TGCGCCAGCAGCTTTGGTACCGGGACAGGGTGGGATGAGCAGTTCTTC. This chain is built from TRBV5-1 and TRBJ2-1, and 9 bases in between align with TRBD1. In the germline V gene, CDR1 corresponds to SGHRS and CDR2 to YFSETQ. From the cysteine through the phenylalanine, the CDR3 covers 16 amino acids. Kept here is only the CDR3 DNA, which spans 48 bases and is read in frame from base 1. The V end gives up 2 bases and the J end 8 bases, leaving 11 bases in the junction not matched to a gene. The variable domain in full, with residues beyond the CDR3 obtained from the reference TRBV5-1 and TRBJ2-1 genes, is KAGVTQTPRYLIKTRGQQVTLSCSPISGHRSVSWYQQTPGQGLQFLFEYFSETQRNKGNFPGRFSGRQFSNSRSEMNVSTLELGDSALYLCASSFGTGTGWDEQFFGPGTRLTVL.